What follows are 16 T cell receptor beta chains derived from one specimen sequenced in a study of human T cells and chemical hapten exposure. This sample's time point: patch test 2, 6 weeks after DPC sensitization. Treatment: therapeutic diphenylcyclopropenone sensitization with weekly scalp DPC. TCRdb reanalysed the RACE reads using MiXCR and keeps one entry per CDR3 protein. In the table there are tens of thousands of distinct CDR3 sequences, roughly 10% of which are singletons. The sample here was whole blood, taken in connection with sensitization to the hapten diphenylcyclopropenone (DPC). These receptors were obtained from a woman in her 30s with alopecia areata. Some clones in this sample may be carry-over from other donors' samples.

This clonotype occurred a few times. The J gene is TRBJ2-6, the V gene TRBV12-3 or TRBV12-4, with D possibly being TRBD1 or TRBD2 (5 bases each). The CDR3 contains 17 residues. Trimming pared 6 bases from V and 2 bases from J, leaving 17 bases between. CDR3: CASSPGTRGAGANVLTF. The CDR3, as DNA: TGTGCCAGCAGCCCAGGGACCCGAGGGGCTGGGGCCAACGTCCTGACTTTC.

This clonotype was recorded at least ten times. The chain uses TRBV6-2 or TRBV6-3 and TRBJ2-7, with 9 bases aligning to TRBD2. Germline V gene lookup returns CDR1 MNHEY and CDR2 SVGEGT. This CDR3 is 13 amino acids long. V dropped 6 bases and J dropped 3; count of bases not matched to a gene: 3. The CDR3 DNA reads as TGTGCCAGCAGGACTAGCGGAAACTACGAGCAGTACTTC. Residues: CASRTSGNYEQYF.

In this sample, this clonotype turned up many times. The chain carries TRBV3-1 and TRBJ2-1, with D perhaps being TRBD1 or TRBD2 (5 bases each). The CDR3 has 14 residues. Trimming removed 4 bases at V and 7 bases at J, with 14 bases between. Germline V gene data show CDR1 as LGHDT and CDR2 as YNNKEL (reference sequence). CDR3 sequence (DNA): TGTGCCAGCAGCCCTTTTGGGGGAACGAATGAGCAGTTCTTC. Its protein product is CASSPFGGTNEQFF.

This clonotype showed up many times. The chain links TRBV18 to TRBJ2-7; no firm D call. V was pared by 0 bases and J by 6 bases, with 12 bases between. Germline assignment: CDR1 KGHSH and CDR2 LQKENI. This CDR3 is built from 14 residues. The CDR3 protein is CASSPPVTGSEQYF. DNA of the CDR3: TGTGCCAGCTCACCACCGGTGACGGGTTCCGAGCAGTACTTC.

This clonotype was observed a handful of times. This chain joins TRBV11-3 and TRBJ2-3, with D perhaps assigned TRBD1 or TRBD2 (5 bases each). This CDR3 spans 15 amino acids. CDR1 and CDR2 (germline): SGHNT, YENEEA. V lost 0 bases to trimming and J lost 4 bases, with 11 bases between them. Here the CDR3 reads CASSLDTGTPDTQYF. In DNA, the CDR3 is TGTGCCAGCAGCTTAGATACCGGGACGCCAGATACGCAGTATTTT.

This clonotype was recorded many times. J is TRBJ2-7 and V is TRBV7-9; 7 bases are shared with TRBD2. V shed 5 bases and J 3 bases; nucleotides not matched to a gene: 10. The CDR3 spans 15 residues. Germline values: CDR1 SEHNR, CDR2 FQNEAQ (reference sequence). CDR3 sequence reads: CASSPWRGLNYEQYF. The CDR3 DNA sequence: TGTGCCAGCAGCCCCTGGCGGGGGTTAAACTACGAGCAGTACTTC.

In this sample, this clonotype turned up many times. The chain has TRBV3-1 and TRBJ2-6; D remains ambiguous. V lost 0 bases to trimming and J lost 0 bases, with 12 bases between them. Germline CDR1 and CDR2: LGHDT and YNNKEL (reference sequence). This CDR3 has 18 amino acids. CDR3 coding DNA: TGTGCCAGCAGCCAAGAGCTCCGAGGATACTCTGGGGCCAACGTCCTGACTTTC. Amino acids: CASSQELRGYSGANVLTF.

This clonotype was counted ten times or more. V usage is TRBV6-6 and J usage is TRBJ1-4, with 7 bases fitting TRBD1. CDR1 is MNHNY, CDR2 SVGAGI, per germline (reference sequence). Losses at the gene ends were 5 bases for V and 6 bases for J; bases not matched to a gene: 6. CDR3 length: 14 residues. The CDR3, as DNA: TGTGCCAGCAGTCTCACAGGGGAGGATGAAAAACTGTTTTTT. As protein: CASSLTGEDEKLFF.

This clonotype was observed at least ten times. This chain uses TRBV12-3 or TRBV12-4 with TRBJ1-5; no firm D call. V gave up 6 bases and J gave up 9 bases, with 15 bases separating them. There are 13 residues in the CDR3. For the CDR3, the DNA is TGTGCCAGCAGGTCACTGGGGTTAGGGCCCCAGCATTTT. Translation gives CASRSLGLGPQHF.

The rearrangement joins TRBV3-1 to TRBJ1-1; a weak D match, TRBD1 (5 bases). V gave up 7 bases and J gave up 1 base, with 13 bases separating them. The CDR3 runs to 14 residues. Germline V lookup: CDR1 LGHDT, CDR2 YNNKEL (reference sequence). CDR3 region: CASNQQGWNTEAFF. CDR3 DNA sequence: TGTGCCAGCAACCAGCAGGGATGGAACACTGAAGCTTTCTTT.

This clonotype was seen repeatedly, ten times or more. The chain employs TRBV6-5 and TRBJ2-3, with 7 bases lining up with TRBD2. The CDR3 runs to 16 residues. Trimming at V came to 0 bases and at J to 4 bases, leaving 7 bases not matched to a gene. Germline-derived CDR1 and CDR2 are MNHEY and SVGAGI. CDR3 nucleotide sequence: TGTGCCAGCAGTTACTCGACTAGCCTAAGCCCAGATACGCAGTATTTT. Amino acid sequence: CASSYSTSLSPDTQYF.

The chain couples TRBV19 to TRBJ2-2; maybe TRBD2 (5 bases). V dropped 5 bases and J dropped 5 bases, with 12 bases sitting between them. CDR3 length equals 14 residues. The germline CDR1 and CDR2 sequences are LNHDA and SQIVND (reference sequence). The CDR3 nucleotides are TGTGCCAGTAGTCCGGGCCCGGGGACCGGGGAGCTGTTTTTT. Its translation is CASSPGPGTGELFF.

This clonotype was found a few times. V gene TRBV5-4 combines with J gene TRBJ1-2, with D possibly TRBD1 on 6 matching bases. Germline loops: CDR1 SGHNT, CDR2 YYREEE (reference sequence). V lost 0 bases and J lost 8, with 14 bases in between. This CDR3 is built from 14 residues. This CDR3 is CASSLDTGSTGYTF. The CDR3 bases are TGTGCCAGCAGCTTGGACACAGGGTCAACCGGCTACACCTTC.

This clonotype was seen many times. J is TRBJ2-5 and V is TRBV4-2, with D possibly being TRBD1 (6 bases). Trimming left V 4 bases short and J 0 bases short, with 12 bases between. The germline CDR1 and CDR2 sequences are LGHNA and YNFKEQ. The CDR3 consists of 15 residues. The CDR3 sequence is CASSREQGNQETQYF. The CDR3 region has the DNA TGTGCCAGCAGCCGAGAACAGGGTAACCAAGAGACCCAGTACTTC.

This clonotype was counted ten times or more. The chain employs TRBV28 and TRBJ1-6; 8 positions agree with TRBD1. V lost 7 bases and J lost 9; bases outside the gene matches: 5. Germline V CDR1 and CDR2: MDHEN, SYDVKM. This CDR3 is built from 13 residues. The CDR3 sequence: CASTSDRASPLHF. The CDR3, as DNA: TGTGCCAGCACCTCGGACAGGGCTTCACCCCTCCACTTT.

The chain has TRBV12-3 or TRBV12-4 and TRBJ1-1; TRBD1 aligns across 7 bases. Losses at the gene ends were 6 bases for V and 5 bases for J; bases not matched to a gene: 9. The CDR3 contains 14 residues. CDR3 sequence: CASSRPTGLTEAFF. CDR3 sequence (DNA): TGTGCCAGCAGCCGCCCGACAGGGTTAACTGAAGCTTTCTTT.